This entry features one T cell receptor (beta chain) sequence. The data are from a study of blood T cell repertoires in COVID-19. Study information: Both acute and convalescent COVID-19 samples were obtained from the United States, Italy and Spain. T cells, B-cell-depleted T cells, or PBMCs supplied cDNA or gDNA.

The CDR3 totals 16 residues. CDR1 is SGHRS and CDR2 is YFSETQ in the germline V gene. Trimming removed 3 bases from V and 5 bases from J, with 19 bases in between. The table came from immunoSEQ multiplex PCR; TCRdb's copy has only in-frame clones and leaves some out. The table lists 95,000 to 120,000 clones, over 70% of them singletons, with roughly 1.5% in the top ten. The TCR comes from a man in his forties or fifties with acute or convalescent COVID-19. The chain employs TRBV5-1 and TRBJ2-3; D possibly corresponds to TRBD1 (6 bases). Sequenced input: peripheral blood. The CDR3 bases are TGCGCCAGCAGCTGGGGGCAGAGGAGCCCACAAGATACGCAGTATTTT. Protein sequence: CASSWGQRSPQDTQYF.